Here is one TCR beta chain with its context. Repertoires were generated with immunoSEQ multiplex PCR, while TCRdb's copy carries only in-frame clones and drops some. The profile shows 150,000 to 180,000 clones, 85% to 95% of them singletons. Unmatched junction bases numbered 3, after V lost 4 bases and J lost 7 bases. Germline assignment: CDR1 WNHNN and CDR2 SYGVQD (reference sequence). The CDR3 length is 14 residues. The data originate from a study of control samples from healthy donors and cancer patients. The source of this sequence is a man aged 50-60 years in good health. This sequence joins TRBV10-1 and TRBJ1-6; 8 nucleotides match TRBD1. The sequencing sample was made of blood. CDR3 coding DNA: TGCGCCAGCAGTGTGGGACAGGCCAATTCACCCCTCCACTTT. Amino acids: CASSVGQANSPLHF.